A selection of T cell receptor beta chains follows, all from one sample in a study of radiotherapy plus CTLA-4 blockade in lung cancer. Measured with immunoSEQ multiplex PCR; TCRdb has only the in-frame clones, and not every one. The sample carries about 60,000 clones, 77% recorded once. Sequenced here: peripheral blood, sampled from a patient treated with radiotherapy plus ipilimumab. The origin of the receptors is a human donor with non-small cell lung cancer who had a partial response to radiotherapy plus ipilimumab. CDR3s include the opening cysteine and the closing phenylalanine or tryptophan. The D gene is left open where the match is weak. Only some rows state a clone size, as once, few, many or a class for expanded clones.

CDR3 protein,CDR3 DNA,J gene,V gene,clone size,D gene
CASSQTSGGHNEQFF,TGTGCCAGCAGCCAAACTAGCGGGGGCCACAATGAGCAGTTCTTC,TRBJ2-1,TRBV6-1,.,TRBD2
CASSVAQDNYYEQYF,TGTGCCAGCAGCGTAGCTCAGGACAACTACTACGAGCAGTACTTC,TRBJ2-7,TRBV9,.,.
CASSQAQGGTGFNSPLHF,TGTGCCAGCAGCCAAGCTCAAGGAGGGACAGGGTTTAATTCACCCCTCCACTTT,TRBJ1-6,TRBV4-2,.,TRBD1
CASSIDQGANTGELFF,TGTGCCAGTAGTATAGATCAGGGCGCGAACACCGGGGAGCTGTTTTTT,TRBJ2-2,TRBV19,.,.
CASITRAAYEQYF,TGTGCCAGCATAACCAGGGCCGCCTACGAGCAGTACTTC,TRBJ2-7,TRBV2,.,.
CASSPGLAGGSTDTQYF,TGTGCCAGCAGCCCCGGACTAGCGGGGGGTAGCACAGATACGCAGTATTTT,TRBJ2-3,TRBV9,.,TRBD2
CASSPLLDRDHEQYF,TGTGCCAGCAGTCCCCTCCTGGACAGGGACCACGAGCAGTACTTC,TRBJ2-7,TRBV27,few,TRBD1
CASSTDRQRRGYSNQPQHF,TGTGCCAGTAGTACGGACAGGCAGAGACGCGGGTATAGCAATCAGCCCCAGCATTTT,TRBJ1-5,TRBV19,.,TRBD1
CASSWTPTGAGGTYEQYF,TGCGCCAGCAGCTGGACTCCAACTGGAGCGGGGGGAACCTACGAGCAGTACTTC,TRBJ2-7,TRBV5-1,.,TRBD2
CASSLVLSGARVKYF,TGTGCCAGCAGCTTAGTCCTTAGTGGGGCGCGAGTGAAGTACTTC,TRBJ2-7,TRBV13,.,.
CASSLGGGAETQYF,TGTGCCAGCAGCTTAGGCGGGGGGGCAGAGACCCAGTACTTC,TRBJ2-5,TRBV7-6,.,TRBD2
CASGQNNYGYTF,TGTGCCAGCGGACAGAATAACTATGGCTACACCTTC,TRBJ1-2,TRBV2,.,.
CASSWRQGANTEAFF,TGTGCCAGCAGCTGGCGACAGGGGGCGAACACTGAAGCTTTCTTT,TRBJ1-1,TRBV7-8,few,TRBD1
CASSLEVGVQETQYF,TGCGCCAGCAGCTTGGAGGTGGGCGTACAAGAGACCCAGTACTTC,TRBJ2-5,TRBV5-1,medium-sized,.
CATSRETDPYEQYF,TGTGCCACCAGCAGAGAAACAGACCCCTACGAGCAGTACTTC,TRBJ2-7,TRBV15,.,.
CASSSSGVYSGNTIYF,TGCGCCAGCAGCTCATCAGGGGTTTACTCTGGAAACACCATATATTTT,TRBJ1-3,TRBV5-1,.,.
CSVEGQGDDNEQFF,TGCAGCGTTGAAGGACAGGGGGATGACAATGAGCAGTTCTTC,TRBJ2-1,TRBV29-1,few,TRBD1
CASSQGTGPGNTIYF,TGCGCCAGCAGCCAAGGGACAGGGCCAGGAAACACCATATATTTT,TRBJ1-3,TRBV4-1,.,TRBD1
CASSSRTGANPNTGELFF,TGTGCCAGCAGTTCTCGGACAGGGGCGAATCCGAACACCGGGGAGCTGTTTTTT,TRBJ2-2,TRBV7-2,.,TRBD1
CASSLRRTEAFF,TGTGCCAGCAGTTTACGGCGGACTGAAGCTTTCTTT,TRBJ1-1,TRBV28,.,.
CASRPTGISSETQYF,TGTGCCAGCAGACCGACAGGGATCTCCTCAGAGACCCAGTACTTC,TRBJ2-5,TRBV7-3,.,TRBD1
CASSESGQIYEQYF,TGTGCCAGCAGCGAATCGGGACAGATCTACGAGCAGTACTTC,TRBJ2-7,TRBV7-9,.,TRBD1
CASSDRGRTNTEAFF,TGTGCCAGCAGTGACAGGGGGCGGACGAACACTGAAGCTTTCTTT,TRBJ1-1,TRBV6-1,.,TRBD1
CASSSTGGTEAFF,TGTGCCAGCAGTTCGACAGGGGGCACTGAAGCTTTCTTT,TRBJ1-1,TRBV2,.,TRBD1
CASSVDSNTDTQYF,TGTGCCAGCAGTGTGGACAGCAACACAGATACGCAGTATTTT,TRBJ2-3,TRBV6-1,.,.
CASSEPRVYEQYF,TGTGCCAGCAGTGAGCCCAGGGTATACGAGCAGTACTTC,TRBJ2-7,TRBV25-1,.,.
CASRGALSNYGYTF,TGTGCCAGCAGGGGAGCTCTTTCTAACTATGGCTACACCTTC,TRBJ1-2,TRBV27,.,.
CASTDRVYEQYF,TGTGCCAGCACTGACAGGGTCTACGAGCAGTACTTC,TRBJ2-7,TRBV25-1,.,TRBD1
CASKTGGDSPLHF,TGTGCCAGCAAGACAGGGGGGGATTCACCCCTCCACTTT,TRBJ1-6,TRBV6-1,.,TRBD1
CASSLVPQEVFF,TGTGCCAGCAGCTTGGTACCCCAGGAAGTTTTCTTT,TRBJ1-1,TRBV5-4,.,.
CASMTGNRENEKLFF,TGTGCCAGCATGACGGGGAACAGGGAGAATGAAAAACTGTTTTTT,TRBJ1-4,TRBV6-1,.,.
CASRQTVILSTDTQYF,TGCGCCAGCAGACAAACAGTTATCCTTAGCACAGATACGCAGTATTTT,TRBJ2-3,TRBV5-1,.,.
CAISESQGAYGYTF,TGTGCCATCAGTGAGTCGCAGGGGGCCTATGGCTACACCTTC,TRBJ1-2,TRBV10-3,.,TRBD1
CASSLDLQGSLNEQFF,TGTGCCAGCAGCTTAGATCTCCAGGGGTCACTGAATGAGCAGTTCTTC,TRBJ2-1,TRBV11-3,.,.
CASRRQGIYEQYF,TGTGCCAGCAGACGTCAGGGTATCTACGAGCAGTACTTC,TRBJ2-7,TRBV2,.,.
CASSQLGGAKTQYF,TGTGCCAGCAGTCAACTTGGGGGGGCGAAGACCCAGTACTTC,TRBJ2-5,TRBV6-1,.,.
CASSLSQNAQETQYF,TGTGCCAGCAGCTTAAGTCAGAATGCTCAAGAGACCCAGTACTTC,TRBJ2-5,TRBV7-2,once,.
CAISESGVADSSGNTIYF,TGTGCCATCAGTGAGTCGGGGGTTGCGGACAGCTCTGGAAACACCATATATTTT,TRBJ1-3,TRBV10-3,.,.
CASSQDWGRSGNTIYF,TGTGCCAGCAGCCAAGATTGGGGCCGCTCTGGAAACACCATATATTTT,TRBJ1-3,TRBV14,.,.
CASSSYGTVRAVTF,TGTGCCAGCAGTTCCTACGGGACAGTTAGGGCCGTCACCTTC,TRBJ1-2,TRBV28,.,TRBD1
CASWTGVGETQYF,TGTGCCAGCTGGACAGGGGTTGGGGAGACCCAGTACTTC,TRBJ2-5,TRBV18,few,TRBD1
CASRASSGVETQYF,TGTGCCAGCAGGGCGAGTAGCGGGGTAGAGACCCAGTACTTC,TRBJ2-5,TRBV2,.,TRBD2
CASSLDSAGAGEKLFF,TGTGCCAGCAGCTTAGATTCAGCGGGAGCGGGTGAAAAACTGTTTTTT,TRBJ1-4,TRBV7-9,.,.
CASSVALRGGAGELFF,TGTGCCAGCAGCGTAGCTCTACGCGGGGGGGCCGGGGAGCTGTTTTTT,TRBJ2-2,TRBV9,.,TRBD2
CASSALREAHYEQYF,TGCGCCAGCTCGGCCCTCCGGGAAGCCCACTACGAGCAGTACTTC,TRBJ2-7,TRBV10-1,.,.
CASSQDPFYPEAFF,TGCGCCAGCAGCCAAGACCCCTTCTATCCTGAAGCTTTCTTT,TRBJ1-1,TRBV4-3,.,.
CASSEGLGRLDGYTF,TGTGCCAGCAGTGAAGGGCTAGGGAGGTTAGATGGCTACACCTTC,TRBJ1-2,TRBV6-1,.,.
CASSYSAGGYGYTF,TGTGCCAGCAGTTACTCTGCAGGGGGTTATGGCTACACCTTC,TRBJ1-2,TRBV6-5,once,TRBD1
CASRRSDRGYEQYF,TGCGCCAGCAGGAGGTCCGACAGGGGCTACGAGCAGTACTTC,TRBJ2-7,TRBV5-1,.,TRBD1
CASSQEGASYEQYF,TGCGCCAGCAGCCAAGAAGGAGCCTCCTACGAGCAGTACTTC,TRBJ2-7,TRBV4-3,.,.
CASSVGGEQYF,TGTGCCAGCAGTGTGGGGGGCGAGCAGTACTTC,TRBJ2-7,TRBV6-1,few,.
CSVESRDRGGYEQYF,TGCAGCGTTGAAAGCCGGGACAGGGGGGGATACGAGCAGTACTTC,TRBJ2-7,TRBV29-1,.,TRBD1
CASSALAGGDTQYF,TGTGCCAGCAGTGCCCTAGCGGGGGGAGATACGCAGTATTTT,TRBJ2-3,TRBV6-1,.,TRBD2
CASSLLAGGPDTQYF,TGTGCCAGCAGTTTACTAGCGGGGGGCCCAGATACGCAGTATTTT,TRBJ2-3,TRBV27,.,TRBD2
CATSGLNQPQHF,TGTGCCACCAGCGGACTAAATCAGCCCCAGCATTTT,TRBJ1-5,TRBV15,.,.
CASSYSSDIGMEQYF,TGTGCCAGCAGTTACTCCTCCGACATTGGAATGGAGCAGTACTTC,TRBJ2-7,TRBV6-5,.,.
CASGPTGGTEAFF,TGTGCCAGCGGCCCTACAGGGGGTACTGAAGCTTTCTTT,TRBJ1-1,TRBV5-6,.,TRBD1